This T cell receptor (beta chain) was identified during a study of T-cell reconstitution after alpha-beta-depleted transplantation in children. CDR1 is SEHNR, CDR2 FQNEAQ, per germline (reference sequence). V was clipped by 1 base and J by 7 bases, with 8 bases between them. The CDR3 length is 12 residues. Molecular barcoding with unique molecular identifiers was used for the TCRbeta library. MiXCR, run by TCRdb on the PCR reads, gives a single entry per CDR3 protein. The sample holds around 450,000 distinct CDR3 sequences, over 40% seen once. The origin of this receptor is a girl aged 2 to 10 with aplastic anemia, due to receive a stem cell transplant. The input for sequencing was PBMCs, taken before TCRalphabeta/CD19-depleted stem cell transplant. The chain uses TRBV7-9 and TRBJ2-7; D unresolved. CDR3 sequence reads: CASSLDPGEQYF. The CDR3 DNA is TGTGCCAGCAGCTTAGATCCTGGGGAGCAGTACTTC.